The clone carrying this T cell receptor (beta chain) showed up just once. The method was immunoSEQ multiplex PCR; TCRdb's version includes in-frame clones alone and lacks a portion of them. This sample carries 350,000 to 450,000 clones, approximately 90% of them seen once, and the ten largest clones take 0.86%. This CDR3 has 14 amino acids. V was cut by 3 bases and J by 6 bases, with 13 bases left in between. Germline V CDR1 and CDR2: LNHDA, SQIVND (reference sequence). The entry originates in a study of blood T cell repertoires in COVID-19. Overall study: Italy, Spain and the United States were the sources of the convalescent and acute COVID-19 samples. The analysed material was cDNA or gDNA that came from T cells, B-cell-depleted T cells, or PBMCs.

Participants in the exposed group had met a COVID-19 case in the 2 weeks before joining the study. Sequencing used PBMCs or T cells enriched from blood (not recorded which). The origin of this receptor is a woman aged 40 to 50 who had been exposed to COVID-19. The chain couples TRBV19 to TRBJ2-3, with D perhaps matching TRBD2 (5 bases). Here the CDR3 reads CASSIPGFEDTQYF. The CDR3 DNA follows: TGTGCCAGTAGTATTCCGGGGTTTGAGGATACGCAGTATTTT.